This T cell receptor beta chain stems from a study of T cell repertoires in cytomegalovirus infection (dated by TCRdb to the late 2010s). As for the study more broadly: Because public TCR beta signatures pointed to carriage of CMV infection together with the matching HLA type, the HLA type of each donor mattered for the analysis.

This clonotype showed up many times. Its antigen is unknown. Nothing much larger sits one base from this clone, and base qualities are not available. V drops 5 bases and J drops 3 bases, leaving 15 bases in between. Taken from cysteine to phenylalanine, the CDR3 has 15 residues. Only the CDR3 DNA is retained, 45 bases long and in frame from the first base. The germline V gene (reference sequence) yields MNHEY for CDR1 and SMNVEV for CDR2. Reads for this sample came from an Illumina HiSeq 1500. TCRdb cleaned the public reads at Q25 with fastp, built clones with MiXCR and kept in-frame beta chains. Entries that share a CDR3 protein sequence are merged under the most common genes and DNA. The sample records around 350,000 distinct CDR3 sequences, roughly 18% of which are singletons. Together, the top ten hold under 9% of the sample. General study outcomes and caveats: The ex vivo response was dominated by HLA-C-restricted CMV-specific TCR beta clonotypes, which also provided the single most frequent clonotype in two of eight donors. In both this cohort and an independent roughly 400-donor cohort, the cumulative frequency of public TCR beta family members distinguished carriers of CMV infection plus the relevant HLA type.

The sample was PBMCs. This TCR derives from a human donor in good health (CMV status not recorded). Some clones in this sample may be carry-over from other donors' samples. In this chain, TRBV27 is recombined with TRBJ2-3; a tentative D call is TRBD1 (6 bases match). The nucleotide sequence is given as TGTGCCAGCAGTCGGGGATGGGGGCGAACAGATACGCAGTATTTT. It codes for CASSRGWGRTDTQYF.